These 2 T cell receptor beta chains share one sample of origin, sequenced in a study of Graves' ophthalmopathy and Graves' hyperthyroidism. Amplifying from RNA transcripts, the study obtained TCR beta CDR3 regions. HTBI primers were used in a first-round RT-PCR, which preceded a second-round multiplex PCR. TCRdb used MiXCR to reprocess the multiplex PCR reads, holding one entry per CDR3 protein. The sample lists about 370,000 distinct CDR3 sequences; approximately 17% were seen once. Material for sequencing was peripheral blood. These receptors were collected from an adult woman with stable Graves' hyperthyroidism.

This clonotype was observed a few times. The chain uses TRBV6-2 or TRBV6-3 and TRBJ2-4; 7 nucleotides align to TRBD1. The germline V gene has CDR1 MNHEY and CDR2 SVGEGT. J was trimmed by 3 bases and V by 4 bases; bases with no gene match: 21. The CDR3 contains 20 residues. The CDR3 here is CASSFFTGANLPWIKNIQYF. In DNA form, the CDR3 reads TGTGCCAGCAGTTTTTTCACAGGGGCAAATTTGCCCTGGATCAAAAACATTCAGTACTTC.

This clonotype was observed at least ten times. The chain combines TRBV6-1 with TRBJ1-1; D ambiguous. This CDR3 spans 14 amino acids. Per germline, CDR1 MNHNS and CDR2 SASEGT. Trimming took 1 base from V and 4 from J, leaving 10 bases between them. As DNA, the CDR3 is TGTGCCAGCAGTGAAGAGGCAGGATTCACTGAAGCTTTCTTT. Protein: CASSEEAGFTEAFF.